These 19 T cell receptor beta chains were sequenced from one sample in a study of CD8+ T cells in alopecia areata. cDNA prepared by RNA extraction and subsequent reverse transcription served as the template for sequencing. Profiling relied on immunoSEQ multiplex PCR, and the TCRdb table lists in-frame clones only, not all of them. The sample includes 200,000 to 250,000 clones, around three fifths of them seen just once. Treatment of the sample: oral pan-JAK inhibitor, 5-10 mg twice daily. The source was CD4+ T cells sorted from blood, collected at week 4, from a patient treated with tofacitinib. Receptors were obtained from a human donor with alopecia areata.

This clone has a handful of counts. The rearrangement links TRBV19 to TRBJ1-5; D is possibly TRBD1 (6 bases). CDR1 LNHDA and CDR2 SQIVND come from the germline V gene (reference sequence). The CDR3 is made up of 13 amino acids. Trimming took off 5 bases at V and 7 bases at J, with 12 bases between the two ends. The DNA of the CDR3 is TGTGCCAGTAGTTCGGACAGCAGCCAGCCCCAGCATTTT. Translation gives CASSSDSSQPQHF.

Concerning this clone itself: Other DNA sequences in this sample translate to the same CDR3. The chain uses TRBV5-1 and TRBJ2-3, with TRBD2 matching over 8 bases. The junction had 3 bases not matched to a gene; V was cut back by 4 bases and J by 2 bases. Germline CDR1 SGHRS, CDR2 YFSETQ. The CDR3 sequence is 14 residues long. The CDR3 here is CASSLGLDTDTQYF. The CDR3 nucleotides read TGCGCCAGCAGCCTGGGACTAGACACAGATACGCAGTATTTT.

Only a few counts were recorded for this clone. The chain is built from TRBV10-3 and TRBJ2-2; 8 positions match TRBD1. Unmatched junction bases numbered 9, after V lost 3 bases and J lost 9 bases. This CDR3 contains 15 residues. The germline gives CDR1 ENHRY, CDR2 SYGVKD. CDR3 nucleotide sequence: TGTGCCATCAGTGAAGGGGACAGGACCTACCGGGAGCTGTTTTTT. Protein: CAISEGDRTYRELFF.

The chain links TRBV30 to TRBJ1-1, with D unclear. Germline V lookup: CDR1 GTSNPN, CDR2 SVGIG (reference sequence). V lost 2 bases and J lost 2, with 9 bases in between. The CDR3 has 13 amino acids. CDR3 coding DNA: TGTGCCTGGAGTAATAACTTCAACACTGAAGCTTTCTTT. Translated, it gives CAWSNNFNTEAFF. The variable domain in full, completed from reference TRBV30 and TRBJ1-1, reads SQTIHQWPATLVQPVGSPLSLECTVEGTSNPNLYWYRQAAGRGLQLLFYSVGIGQISSEVPQNLSASRPQDRQFILSSKKLLLSDSGFYLCAWSNNFNTEAFFGQGTRLTVV.

This chain links TRBV30 with TRBJ1-2, with a tentative D call TRBD1 (5 bases). The ends were cut back, 4 bases at V and 4 bases at J, with 16 bases in the middle. This CDR3 region has 14 residues. The germline gives CDR1 GTSNPN, CDR2 SVGIG (reference sequence). The CDR3 nucleotides are TGTGCCTGGAACAAAGCCGGGACCGGCTATGGCTACACCTTC. Translating gives CAWNKAGTGYGYTF.

This clone was seen more than once but under ten times. The CDR3 protein is CSAGRDSGLTQYF. The CDR3 coding sequence is TGCAGCGCCGGGAGGGATTCAGGGTTGACCCAGTACTTC. The gene calls are TRBV29-1 and TRBJ2-5; 8 positions match TRBD2. J lost 7 bases, V lost 7 bases, and 11 bases had no gene match. CDR1 and CDR2 (germline): SQVTM, ANQGSEA. CDR3 length: 13 amino acids.

The chain has TRBV4-1 and TRBJ2-7; TRBD1 matches at 8 bases. The CDR3 covers 16 residues. V lost 0 bases and J lost 2; bases outside the gene matches: 6. Germline CDR1 MGHRA, CDR2 YSYEKL. The CDR3: CASSQDIGTGTYEQYF. The DNA of the CDR3 is TGCGCCAGCAGCCAAGATATCGGGACAGGCACCTACGAGCAGTACTTC.

This clone was detected once. This chain uses TRBV30 with TRBJ1-1; no firm D call. Trimming pared 1 base from V and 7 bases from J, leaving 7 bases between. The CDR3 runs to 11 residues. CDR1 and CDR2 from the germline V gene are GTSNPN and SVGIG (reference sequence). The CDR3 here is CAWSGIFEAFF. As DNA, the CDR3 is TGTGCCTGGAGTGGGATATTTGAAGCTTTCTTT. Supplemented by reference TRBV30 and TRBJ1-1, the full variable domain reads SQTIHQWPATLVQPVGSPLSLECTVEGTSNPNLYWYRQAAGRGLQLLFYSVGIGQISSEVPQNLSASRPQDRQFILSSKKLLLSDSGFYLCAWSGIFEAFFGQGTRLTVV.

This clone has a handful of counts. V gene TRBV21-1 combines with J gene TRBJ2-7; the D call in the table, TRBD1, was not verified against the DNA. TRBV21-1 corresponds to a pseudogene. The CDR3 contains 17 residues. Here the CDR3 reads CASSKVGTGFRGREQYF. In DNA, the CDR3 is TGTGCCAGCAGCAAAGTGGGGACAGGGTTTCGCGGGAGGGAGCAGTACTTC.

This clone appeared a few times. J is TRBJ2-1 and V is TRBV29-1; a weak D match, TRBD2 (6 bases). Germline loops: CDR1 SQVTM, CDR2 ANQGSEA. The CDR3 is made up of 13 amino acids. Trimming cost V 2 bases and J 10 bases, with 15 bases left between them. The CDR3 region is CSVELGTDDEQFF. Here the CDR3 DNA reads TGCAGCGTTGAACTCGGGACTGACGACGAGCAGTTCTTC.

The rearrangement uses TRBV25-1 and TRBJ2-7; no firm D call. The V end lost 3 bases, the J end lost 7 bases, and 16 bases lay between the germline ends. The CDR3 loop spans 14 amino acids. The germline gives CDR1 MGHDK, CDR2 SYGVNS. CDR3 sequence: CASSDPGSAREQYF. The CDR3 DNA reads TGTGCCAGCAGTGATCCTGGCTCAGCGCGGGAGCAGTACTTC.

The chain uses TRBV29-1 and TRBJ2-2, with no clear D. The ends were cut back, 4 bases at V and 5 bases at J, with 8 bases in the middle. Looked up from germline, CDR1 is SQVTM and CDR2 is ANQGSEA. This CDR3 spans 12 amino acids. CDR3 in DNA: TGCAGCGTTGGGGTCGGGACCGGGGAGCTGTTTTTT. It codes for CSVGVGTGELFF.

The rearrangement joins TRBV7-9 to TRBJ1-1; the D is unclear. The CDR3 extends over 14 amino acids. V was clipped by 1 base and J by 0 bases, with 6 bases between them. CDR1 is SEHNR and CDR2 is FQNEAQ in the germline V gene (reference sequence). The chain's CDR3 is CASSLVGLNTEAFF. The CDR3 coding sequence is TGTGCCAGCAGCTTAGTAGGGCTGAACACTGAAGCTTTCTTT.

This chain links TRBV4-3 with TRBJ2-1, with 7 bases that match TRBD2. Per the germline V gene, CDR1 is LGHNA and CDR2 is YSLEER. This CDR3 has 18 residues. J was trimmed by 0 bases and V by 0 bases; bases with no gene match: 8. In DNA, the CDR3 is TGCGCCAGCAGCCAAGATCGCGGCGGGGGAAGCTCCTACAATGAGCAGTTCTTC. Its protein product is CASSQDRGGGSSYNEQFF.

The gene calls are TRBV7-9 and TRBJ1-2; tentatively, D is TRBD1 (5 bases). This CDR3 contains 14 residues. V gave up 4 bases and J gave up 2 bases, with 11 bases separating them. The germline gives CDR1 SEHNR, CDR2 FQNEAQ (reference sequence). The CDR3 loop is CASSWGVGNYGYTF. The CDR3 DNA follows: TGTGCCAGCAGCTGGGGGGTTGGAAACTATGGCTACACCTTC.

V usage is TRBV29-1 and J usage is TRBJ1-2; the match to TRBD1 covers 8 bases. Looked up from germline, CDR1 is SQVTM and CDR2 is ANQGSEA. The CDR3 runs to 13 residues. V trimming: 7 bases; J trimming: 4 bases; junction bases outside the gene matches: 8. CDR3 sequence (DNA): TGCAGCGGTTCGACAGGGGTTATCTATGGCTACACCTTC. Protein product: CSGSTGVIYGYTF.

J is TRBJ1-1 and V is TRBV29-1; no clear D. CDR3 length: 12 amino acids. V dropped 4 bases and J dropped 5 bases, with 11 bases sitting between them. Germline values: CDR1 SQVTM, CDR2 ANQGSEA. In DNA, the CDR3 is TGCAGCGTTGGTCTTGGTGTGACTGAAGCTTTCTTT. Translating it yields CSVGLGVTEAFF.

V and J are TRBV27 and TRBJ1-2, with a possible D match to TRBD1 (5 bases). Germline values: CDR1 MNHEY, CDR2 SMNVEV (reference sequence). The CDR3 extends over 16 amino acids. V shed 2 bases and J shed 1 base, with 14 bases lying between them. This chain's CDR3 is CASSLRIGADNYGYTF. CDR3 sequence (DNA): TGTGCCAGCAGTTTACGGATAGGGGCCGATAACTATGGCTACACCTTC.

The chain combines TRBV29-1 with TRBJ2-5; tentatively, D is TRBD1 (5 bases). Trimming removed 2 bases at V and 1 base at J, with 8 bases between. CDR3 length equals 13 residues. Germline V gives CDR1 SQVTM, CDR2 ANQGSEA. The DNA for the CDR3 is TGCAGCGTTGAAAGACAGTCCCAAGAGACCCAGTACTTC. Its protein is CSVERQSQETQYF.